This entry describes one T cell receptor (beta chain). The CDR3 length is 15 residues. Germline assignment: CDR1 LNHNV and CDR2 YYDKDF (reference sequence). The germline V and J ends were trimmed by 0 bases and 4 bases, with 12 bases remaining between them. These data are taken from a study of blood T cell repertoires in COVID-19. Produced via immunoSEQ multiplex PCR; TCRdb's table is partial and in-frame only. This table holds under 300,000 clones, about 88% found once. This clonotype was obtained from a woman in her forties or fifties who had recovered from COVID-19. The rearrangement uses TRBV15 and TRBJ1-1, with a tentative D call TRBD1 (6 bases). The specimen sequenced was PBMCs or T cells enriched from blood (not recorded which). CDR3 residues: CATSRDSTGITEAFF. The CDR3 coding sequence is TGTGCCACCAGCAGAGATTCCACAGGGATCACTGAAGCTTTCTTT.